Detailed here is one T cell receptor beta chain. The antigen is not known. The V end was cut by 7 bases, the J end by 2 bases, with 13 bases between. Germline V gives CDR1 MNHNS, CDR2 SASEGT. The CDR3 totals 14 residues. The record originates from a study of identical twins. Study-wide results and caveats: Sequences that were beta out-of-frame showed weaker excess twin sharing. In zero-insertion analyses, partial confounding could arise from invariant MAIT and iNKT cells. The study based its conclusions on cross-sectional statistical analysis and did not follow the same donors.

MiXCR, applied by TCRdb to the 5' RACE reads, yields one record per CDR3 protein. This table holds a few hundred thousand distinct CDR3 sequences, about 24% found once. A further study also used this sample, focusing on T cells expressing NK-cell markers. According to that study: HCMV seropositivity marked most of the eight sequenced donors; one was seronegative.

This receptor was taken from a woman aged 18-35 years in good health. V usage is TRBV6-1 and J usage is TRBJ2-3; possibly TRBD1 for D (6 bases). The sample was CD4+ T cells sorted from blood. The CDR3 nucleotides are TGTGCCAGCAAACGGACAGCCTCCACAGATACGCAGTATTTT. Residues: CASKRTASTDTQYF.